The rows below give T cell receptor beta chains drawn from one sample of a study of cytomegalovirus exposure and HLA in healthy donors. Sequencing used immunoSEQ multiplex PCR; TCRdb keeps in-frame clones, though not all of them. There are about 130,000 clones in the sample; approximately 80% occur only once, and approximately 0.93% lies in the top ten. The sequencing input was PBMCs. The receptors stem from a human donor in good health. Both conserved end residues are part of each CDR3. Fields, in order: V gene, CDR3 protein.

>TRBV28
CASSPGGNTIYF
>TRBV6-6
CASSYAGNMNTEAFF
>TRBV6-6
CASSWVRGPNYGYTF
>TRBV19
CASRRGGSYEQYF
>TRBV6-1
CASEAGTGNTIYF
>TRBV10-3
CAIRGLAVNTDTQYF
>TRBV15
CATSFLTGAGETQYF
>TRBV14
CASSQGGPYTNFNYGYTF
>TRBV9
CASSVASVGYEQYF
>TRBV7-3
CASSPQGSYGANVLTF
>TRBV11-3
CASSLERAYEQYF
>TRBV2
CASSVSRNNEQFF
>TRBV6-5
CATRGLDYEQYF
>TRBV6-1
CASSEYLAQYF
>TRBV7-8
CASSSPFSGGRSDTQYF
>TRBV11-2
CASSFSTTENSPLHF
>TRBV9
CASSGTGGGPFF
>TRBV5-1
CASSPYRAAGPGTEAFF
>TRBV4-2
CASSQEWRGGQETQYF
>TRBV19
CASSKAFDTEAFF
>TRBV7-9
CASSRGGIPGETNTGELFF
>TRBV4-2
CASSQALRGSGGTDTQYF
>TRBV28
CASRLSGVYEQYF
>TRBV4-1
CASSQVGGGAVTGELFF
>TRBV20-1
CSVRQGHTIYF
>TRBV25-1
CASVGQYNSPLHF
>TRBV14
CASSQFVKFGYTF
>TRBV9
CASSLHPGQGALYGYTF
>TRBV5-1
CASRPALAGVNTGELFF
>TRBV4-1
CASRVPGTGELFF
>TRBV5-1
CASRLLSNTGELFF
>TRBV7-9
CASSLRGGEQFF
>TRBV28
CASSPSSYGYTF
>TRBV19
CASSPGTGAATNEKLFF
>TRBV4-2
CASSQEGHLDEQFF
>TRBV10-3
CAIKGESSNIQYF
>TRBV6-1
CASSERPGYGYTF
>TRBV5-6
CASSFPSGSPSNTGELFF
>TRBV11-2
CASSSEGGADTEAFF
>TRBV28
CASSLGGMNTEAFF
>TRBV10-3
CATERGRQGVEQYF
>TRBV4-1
CASSQGLFTEAFF
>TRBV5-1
CASSVGTGRTYNEQFF
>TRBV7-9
CASSPGTSQETQYF
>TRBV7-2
CASSLWGGGNQPQHF
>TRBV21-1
CASSKEGTGQETQYF
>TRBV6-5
CASSYISTDTQYF
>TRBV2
CASPQQGRAEAFF
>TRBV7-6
CASSLDWGPSGGVGNEQFF
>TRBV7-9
CASSFALRLAVEQYF
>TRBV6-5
CASSLLAGGLTGELFF
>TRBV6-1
CASSDPAGNYNEQFF
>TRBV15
CATSLGGRSDTQYF